The present T cell receptor (beta chain) was sequenced within a study of cytomegalovirus exposure and HLA in healthy donors. 60 Vbeta and 13 Jbeta primers were used in PCR. Sequencing used immunoSEQ multiplex PCR; TCRdb keeps in-frame clones, though not all of them. Of under 200,000 clones listed, around 72% are singletons. Study outcomes and limitations: Roughly uniform depth of sequencing across donors was assumed in presence/absence analyses. There were around 160 TCR beta chains listed as cytomegalovirus-associated.

A note on this clone: Its antigen is currently unknown.

Trimming at V came to 5 bases and at J to 0 bases, leaving 9 bases not matched to a gene. This CDR3 comprises 16 residues. Germline CDR1 and CDR2: SGDLS and YYNGEE. The J gene is TRBJ2-3, the V gene TRBV9; 7 positions agree with TRBD2. The clonotype originates from a woman aged 50 to 65 in good health and CMV-seropositive. Sequencing was done on a sample of PBMCs. CDR3 DNA: TGTGCCAGCAGTATTTATAGCGGGTCTAGCACAGATACGCAGTATTTT. This sequence encodes CASSIYSGSSTDTQYF.